These 7 T cell receptor beta chains came from one sample sequenced in a study of T-cell memory formation after mild COVID-19. TCRdb redid the calling of the 5' RACE reads with MiXCR, one entry per CDR3 protein. The data hold around 340,000 distinct CDR3 sequences, with 10% to 15% observed a single time. Sequencing was done on a sample of PBMCs or a T cell subset sorted from them (not recorded which). These receptors came from a man aged 18-30 years who had mild COVID-19 (a few samples of this study predate the infection). Cell type and time point are not known.

The CDR3 DNA reads as TGTGCCAGTAGTATAGAACGGCGCCAGCCCATATATTTT. It yields the protein CASSIERRQPIYF. The chain combines TRBV19 with TRBJ1-3; D unclear. The CDR3 has 13 amino acids. V was shortened by 0 bases and J by 11 bases, with 11 bases between the two germline ends. CDR1 is LNHDA and CDR2 is SQIVND in the germline V gene (reference sequence).

This clonotype was seen repeatedly, ten times or more. The V and J genes are TRBV20-1 and TRBJ2-1, with 9 positions matching TRBD2. Trimming at V came to 1 base and at J to 4 bases, leaving 2 bases not matched to a gene. Per the germline V gene, CDR1 is DFQATT and CDR2 is SNEGSKA (reference sequence). The CDR3 length is 14 residues. CDR3 loop: CSARGLAEYNEQFF. In DNA, the CDR3 is TGCAGTGCTAGAGGACTAGCGGAATACAATGAGCAGTTCTTC.

A few counts support this clonotype. Here the CDR3 reads CASSSSGDRGIDEQYF. CDR3 coding DNA: TGTGCCAGCAGCTCGTCCGGGGACAGGGGGATTGACGAGCAGTACTTC. The V and J genes are TRBV7-9 and TRBJ2-7; TRBD1 matches at 11 bases. The CDR3 has 16 amino acids. With 4 bases clipped from V and 5 bases from J, the junction kept 10 bases outside the gene matches. The germline CDR1 and CDR2 sequences are SEHNR and FQNEAQ (reference sequence).

This clonotype has a handful of counts. The chain has TRBV9 and TRBJ2-3, with 10 bases identical to TRBD1. CDR1 and CDR2 from the germline V gene are SGDLS and YYNGEE. The V segment lost 3 bases and the J segment 7 bases; nucleotides outside the gene matches: 8. CDR3 length: 15 amino acids. The CDR3 spells CASSGGTGAPHTQYF. In DNA form, the CDR3 reads TGTGCCAGCAGCGGCGGGACAGGGGCTCCTCATACGCAGTATTTT.

This clonotype was observed a handful of times. The rearrangement joins TRBV5-1 to TRBJ2-5; 9 bases map to TRBD1. Germline V gene data show CDR1 as SGHRS and CDR2 as YFSETQ. J gave up 1 base and V 2 bases, and 3 bases lay outside the gene matches. The CDR3 runs to 15 residues. Here the CDR3 reads CASSFGTGIQETQYF. The DNA for the CDR3 is TGCGCCAGCAGCTTCGGGACAGGGATCCAAGAGACCCAGTACTTC.

This sequence joins TRBV7-9 and TRBJ1-4, with TRBD1 identical over 8 bases. The V segment lost 5 bases and the J segment 8 bases; nucleotides outside the gene matches: 7. This CDR3 region has 14 residues. Germline V lookup: CDR1 SEHNR, CDR2 FQNEAQ (reference sequence). The CDR3 loop is CASSRTGFGEKLFF. The DNA of the CDR3 is TGTGCCAGCAGCCGGACAGGGTTTGGGGAAAAACTGTTTTTT. The full variable domain, rest sourced from reference TRBV7-9 and TRBJ1-4, is DTGVSQNPRHKITKRGQNVTFRCDPISEHNRLYWYRQTLGQGPEFLTYFQNEAQLEKSRLLSDRFSAERPKGSFSTLEIQRTEQGDSAMYLCASSRTGFGEKLFFGSGTQLSVL.

This clonotype was counted once. The CDR3 bases are TGTGCCATCAGTGTCAGGGAAGGCTATGGCTACACCTTC. Translated, it gives CAISVREGYGYTF. This rearrangement joins TRBV10-3 to TRBJ1-2; weak D call: TRBD1 (5 bases). CDR1 ENHRY and CDR2 SYGVKD come from the germline V gene. V lost 4 bases and J 4 bases, leaving 10 bases between the germline ends. The CDR3 spans 13 residues.